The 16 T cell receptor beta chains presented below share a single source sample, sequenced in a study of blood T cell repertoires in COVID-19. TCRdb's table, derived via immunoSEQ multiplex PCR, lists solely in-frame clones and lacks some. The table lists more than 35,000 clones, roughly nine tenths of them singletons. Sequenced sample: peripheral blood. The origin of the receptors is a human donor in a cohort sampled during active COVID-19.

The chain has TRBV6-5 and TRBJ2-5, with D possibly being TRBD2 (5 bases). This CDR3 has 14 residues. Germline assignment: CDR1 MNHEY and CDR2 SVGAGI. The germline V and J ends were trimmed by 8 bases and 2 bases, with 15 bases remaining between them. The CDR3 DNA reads TGTGCCAGCCTCGGACTGGGCCGACAAGAGACCCAGTACTTC. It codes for CASLGLGRQETQYF.

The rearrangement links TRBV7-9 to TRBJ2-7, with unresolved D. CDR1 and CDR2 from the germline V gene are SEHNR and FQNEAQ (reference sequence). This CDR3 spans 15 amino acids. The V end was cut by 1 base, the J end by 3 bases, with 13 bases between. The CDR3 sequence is CASSLEATADYEQYF. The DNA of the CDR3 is TGTGCCAGCAGCTTAGAAGCCACCGCCGACTACGAGCAGTACTTC.

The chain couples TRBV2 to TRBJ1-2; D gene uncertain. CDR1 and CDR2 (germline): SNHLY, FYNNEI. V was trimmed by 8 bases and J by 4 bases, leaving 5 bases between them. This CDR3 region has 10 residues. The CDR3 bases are TGTGCCAGCCGCAGCTATGGCTACACCTTC. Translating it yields CASRSYGYTF. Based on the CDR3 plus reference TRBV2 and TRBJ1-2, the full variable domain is EPEVTQTPSHQVTQMGQEVILRCVPISNHLYFYWYRQILGQKVEFLVSFYNNEISEKSEIFDDQFSVERPDGSNFTLKIRSTKLEDSAMYFCASRSYGYTFGSGTRLTVV.

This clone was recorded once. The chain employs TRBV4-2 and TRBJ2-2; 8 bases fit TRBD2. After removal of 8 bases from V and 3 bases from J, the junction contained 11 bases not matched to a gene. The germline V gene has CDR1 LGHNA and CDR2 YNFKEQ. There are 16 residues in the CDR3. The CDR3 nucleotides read TGTGCCAGCCGCCGGGGGGGGGCGCAGGACACCGGGGAGCTGTTTTTT. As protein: CASRRGGAQDTGELFF.

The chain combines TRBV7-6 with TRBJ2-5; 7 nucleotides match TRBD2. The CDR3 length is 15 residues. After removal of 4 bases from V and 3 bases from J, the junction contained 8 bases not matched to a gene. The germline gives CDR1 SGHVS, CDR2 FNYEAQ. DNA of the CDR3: TGTGCCAGCAGCTCCTTCCCAGCGGGGAAAGAGACCCAGTACTTC. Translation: CASSSFPAGKETQYF.

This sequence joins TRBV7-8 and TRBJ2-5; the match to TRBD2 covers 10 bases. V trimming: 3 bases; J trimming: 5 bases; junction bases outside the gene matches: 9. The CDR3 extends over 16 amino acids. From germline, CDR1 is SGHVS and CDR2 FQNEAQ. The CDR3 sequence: CASSLTSGPGGETQYF. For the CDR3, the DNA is TGTGCCAGCAGCTTGACTAGCGGGCCGGGGGGCGAGACCCAGTACTTC.

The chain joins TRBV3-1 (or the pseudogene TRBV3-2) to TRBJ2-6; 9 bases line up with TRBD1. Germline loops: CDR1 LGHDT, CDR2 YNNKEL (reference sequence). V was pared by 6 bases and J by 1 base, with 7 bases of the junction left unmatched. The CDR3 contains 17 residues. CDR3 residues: CASRPGTGRSGANVLTF. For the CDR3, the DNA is TGTGCCAGCAGGCCCGGGACAGGGAGATCTGGGGCCAACGTCCTGACTTTC.

The CDR3 nucleotides are TGCGCCAGCAGCCAAGTCGGGGGGCGCGCAGATACGCAGTATTTT. As protein: CASSQVGGRADTQYF. This chain uses TRBV4-1 with TRBJ2-3; a possible D gene is TRBD2 (7 bases). Germline CDR1 reads MGHRA; CDR2 reads YSYEKL. The CDR3 has 15 residues. V was clipped by 1 base and J by 4 bases, with 12 bases between them.

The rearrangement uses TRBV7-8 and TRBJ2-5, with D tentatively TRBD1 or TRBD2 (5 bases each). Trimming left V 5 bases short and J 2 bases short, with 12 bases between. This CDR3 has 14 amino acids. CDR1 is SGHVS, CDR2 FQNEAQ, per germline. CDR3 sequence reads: CASSRGRLQETQYF. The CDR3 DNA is TGTGCCAGCAGCCGGGGCCGATTACAAGAGACCCAGTACTTC.

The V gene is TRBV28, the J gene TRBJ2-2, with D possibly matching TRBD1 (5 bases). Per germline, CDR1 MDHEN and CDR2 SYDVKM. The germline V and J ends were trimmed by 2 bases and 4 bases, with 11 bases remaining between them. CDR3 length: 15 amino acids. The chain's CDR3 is CASSLPQRGTGELFF. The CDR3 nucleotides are TGTGCCAGCAGTTTACCCCAAAGGGGCACCGGGGAGCTGTTTTTT.

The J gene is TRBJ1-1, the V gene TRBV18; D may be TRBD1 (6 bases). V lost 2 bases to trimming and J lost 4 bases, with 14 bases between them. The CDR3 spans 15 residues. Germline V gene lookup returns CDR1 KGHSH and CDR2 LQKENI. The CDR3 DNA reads TGTGCCAGCTCACCAATACAGGGTGTGCTCACTGAAGCTTTCTTT. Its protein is CASSPIQGVLTEAFF.

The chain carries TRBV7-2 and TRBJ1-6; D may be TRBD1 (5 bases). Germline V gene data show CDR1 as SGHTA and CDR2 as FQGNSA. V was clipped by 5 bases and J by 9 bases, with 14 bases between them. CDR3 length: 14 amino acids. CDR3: CASSHPKTASPLHF. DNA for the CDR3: TGTGCCAGCAGCCATCCCAAGACAGCTTCACCCCTCCACTTT. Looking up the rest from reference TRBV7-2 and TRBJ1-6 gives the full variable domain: GAGVSQSPSNKVTEKGKDVELRCDPISGHTALYWYRQSLGQGLEFLIYFQGNSAPDKSGLPSDRFSAERTGGSVSTLTIQRTQQEDSAVYLCASSHPKTASPLHFGNGTRLTVT.

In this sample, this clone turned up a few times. CDR3 residues: CAWSAQGAYQPQHF. In DNA form, the CDR3 reads TGTGCCTGGAGTGCACAGGGGGCATATCAGCCCCAGCATTTT. The chain couples TRBV30 to TRBJ1-5; 9 bases are shared with TRBD1. CDR3 length equals 14 residues. The V gene's germline CDR1 is GTSNPN and CDR2 SVGIG (reference sequence). V shed 1 base, J shed 5 bases, and the junction held 3 bases outside the gene matches.

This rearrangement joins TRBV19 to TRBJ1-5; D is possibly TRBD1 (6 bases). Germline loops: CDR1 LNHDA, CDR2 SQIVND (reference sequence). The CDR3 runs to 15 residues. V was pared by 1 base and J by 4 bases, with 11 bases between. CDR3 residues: CASSIVGGSNQPQHF. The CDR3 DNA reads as TGTGCCAGTAGTATAGTTGGGGGCTCGAATCAGCCCCAGCATTTT.

The CDR3 coding sequence is TGCGCCAGCAGCCAAGATTTCTCCGAGACCCAGTACTTC. It codes for CASSQDFSETQYF. The V call is TRBV4-3, the J call TRBJ2-5; D is undetermined. This CDR3 has 13 residues. V was trimmed by 0 bases and J by 5 bases, leaving 7 bases between them. Germline V gives CDR1 LGHNA, CDR2 YSLEER.

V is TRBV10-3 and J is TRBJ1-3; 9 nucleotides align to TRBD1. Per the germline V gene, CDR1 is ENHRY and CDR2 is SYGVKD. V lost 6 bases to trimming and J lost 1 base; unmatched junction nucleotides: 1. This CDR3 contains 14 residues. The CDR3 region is CAISGTGSGNTIYF. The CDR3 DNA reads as TGTGCCATCAGCGGGACAGGGTCTGGAAACACCATATATTTT.